The TCR beta chain described here comes from a study of response to subunit inactivated influenza vaccine. A single record per CDR3 protein comes from TCRdb applying MiXCR to the RT-PCR reads. Among about 540,000 distinct CDR3 sequences listed, roughly 23% were seen once. The CDR3 length is 18 residues. These same data were also listed under a study on T cells expressing NK-cell markers. As reported in that work: Synthesis of TCR beta cDNA relied on 5'RACE template switching carrying UMIs. TCR beta repertoires came from sorted CD3+CD56+NKG2C+, CD3+CD56+NKG2C- and CD3+CD56-NKG2C+ T cells. The eight sequenced donors comprised seven who were HCMV-seropositive and one who was seronegative. Of the CD8+ T cell pool in over 5 donors, roughly 1.0-7.5% was accounted for by dominant NKG2C+ clonotypes. HCMV specificity was not established for the expanded NKG2C+ T cell clones.

The rearrangement uses TRBV21-1 and TRBJ2-1; whether TRBD2, the table's D call, matches the DNA was not checked. TRBV21-1 is an annotated pseudogene. This clonotype originated in a man between 45 and 60 years old who received an inactivated influenza vaccine. This specimen consisted of CD4+ T cells sorted from PBMCs, obtained 11 to 12 days after vaccination. CDR3 coding DNA: TGTGCCAGCAGCCGGCCTACTACGACTAGCGGGGATTACAATGAGCAGTTCTTC. This sequence encodes CASSRPTTTSGDYNEQFF.